These 10 T cell receptor beta chains were sequenced from one sample in a study of cytomegalovirus exposure and HLA in healthy donors. With 60 Vbeta and 13 Jbeta primers, the PCR was carried out. Produced via immunoSEQ multiplex PCR; TCRdb's table is partial and in-frame only. The table has around 190,000 clones, over 60% seen once. What was sequenced was PBMCs. Receptors originate from a man aged 25-45 years in good health and CMV-seropositive.

This clone occurred once. The J gene is TRBJ2-1, the V gene TRBV5-1; TRBD1 matches 8 bases. The V gene end was trimmed by 4 bases and the J gene end by 6 bases; junction bases not matched to a gene: 3. CDR3 length: 13 amino acids. Germline V lookup: CDR1 SGHRS, CDR2 YFSETQ. The CDR3 spells CASSLGQVNEQFF. The CDR3 DNA sequence: TGCGCCAGCAGCCTGGGACAGGTCAATGAGCAGTTCTTC.

J is TRBJ2-7 and V is TRBV27, with 9 bases aligning to TRBD1. There are 14 residues in the CDR3. Germline assignment: CDR1 MNHEY and CDR2 SMNVEV (reference sequence). V gave up 5 bases and J gave up 9 bases; unmatched junction bases: 11. Written as DNA, the CDR3 is TGTGCCAGCAGTACTCCCGGGACAGGGAGCGGGCAGTACTTC. Translated: CASSTPGTGSGQYF.

The chain has TRBV6-5 and TRBJ2-7; maybe TRBD1 (6 bases). With 0 bases removed from V and 4 bases from J, the gap between germline ends came to 13 bases. CDR1 MNHEY and CDR2 SVGAGI come from the germline V gene. This CDR3 spans 15 amino acids. Here the CDR3 DNA reads TGTGCCAGCAGTTACTCGACAGGTAGTGGGTACGAGCAGTACTTC. Protein: CASSYSTGSGYEQYF.

V is TRBV2 and J is TRBJ2-7; 10 positions agree with TRBD1. The CDR3 sequence is 13 residues long. Germline V lookup: CDR1 SNHLY, CDR2 FYNNEI. V shed 7 bases, J shed 5 bases, and the junction held 5 bases outside the gene matches. CDR3 DNA: TGTGCCAGCATGGGGACAGGGGCCCACGAGCAGTACTTC. It codes for CASMGTGAHEQYF. The variable domain in full, with the rest retrieved from reference TRBV2 and TRBJ2-7, is EPEVTQTPSHQVTQMGQEVILRCVPISNHLYFYWYRQILGQKVEFLVSFYNNEISEKSEIFDDQFSVERPDGSNFTLKIRSTKLEDSAMYFCASMGTGAHEQYFGPGTRLTVT.

For the CDR3, the DNA is TGTGCCAGCTCACCACCAACAGGGCGCTCTGGAAACACCATATATTTT. Translation gives CASSPPTGRSGNTIYF. The V call is TRBV18, the J call TRBJ1-3; D is possibly TRBD1 (6 bases). This CDR3 contains 16 residues. Trimming pared 0 bases from V and 0 bases from J, leaving 9 bases between. The V gene's germline CDR1 is KGHSH and CDR2 LQKENI.

The rearrangement links TRBV29-1 to TRBJ2-2, with a tentative D call TRBD1 (6 bases). CDR1 SQVTM and CDR2 ANQGSEA come from the germline V gene. The ends were cut back, 6 bases at V and 4 bases at J, with 9 bases in the middle. The CDR3 is 12 residues long. The chain's CDR3 is CSVYRVTGELFF. The CDR3 DNA reads TGCAGCGTGTACAGGGTCACCGGGGAGCTGTTTTTT.

This chain connects TRBV6-5 to TRBJ1-6; D ambiguous. Trimming took 5 bases from V and 8 from J, leaving 7 bases between them. CDR1 MNHEY and CDR2 SVGAGI come from the germline V gene. The CDR3 runs 12 residues. The chain's CDR3 is CASSPLDSPLHF. CDR3 nucleotide sequence: TGTGCCAGCAGTCCCCTAGATTCACCCCTCCACTTT.

This rearrangement joins TRBV7-2 to TRBJ1-2, with D possibly being TRBD1 (5 bases). CDR3 length: 13 residues. Trimming pared 5 bases from V and 4 bases from J, leaving 11 bases between. Germline CDR1 is SGHTA and CDR2 is FQGNSA. CDR3 sequence: CASSHGTGYGYTF. Written as DNA, the CDR3 is TGTGCCAGCAGCCACGGCACAGGCTATGGCTACACCTTC.

The chain links TRBV28 to TRBJ2-7; 11 bases are a match to TRBD2. Per germline, CDR1 MDHEN and CDR2 SYDVKM. The V and J ends lost 6 bases and 4 bases, in that order; junction bases with no gene match: 5. The CDR3 runs to 14 residues. The CDR3: CASSLAGGTYEQYF. CDR3 sequence (DNA): TGTGCCAGCAGCCTAGCGGGAGGCACTTACGAGCAGTACTTC.

This clone has only a few counts. The CDR3 DNA sequence: TGTGCCAGCAGGGATACCGGGACTCAGCAGTTCTTC. Translated: CASRDTGTQQFF. The rearrangement links TRBV2 to TRBJ2-1, with D possibly being TRBD2 (6 bases). Germline CDR1 is SNHLY and CDR2 is FYNNEI. This CDR3 comprises 12 residues. V lost 6 bases and J lost 11, with 14 bases in between.